This T cell receptor (beta chain) appears in the sequencing data of a study of T cells expressing NK-cell markers. With regard to this clonotype: Antigen: not known.

UMIs were included in TCR beta cDNA generated by 5'RACE template switching. TCRdb re-analyzed the 5' RACE reads; it lists each CDR3 protein once, without DNA. The listing records 400,000 to 450,000 distinct CDR3 sequences. The CDR3 is made up of 14 amino acids. Germline CDR1 reads SGHTA; CDR2 reads FQGNSA. Findings and limits, study-wide: What remained unclear was the HCMV specificity of expanded NKG2C+ T cell clones. These same clonotypes (in several donors) also led the CD3+CD56-NKG2C+ fraction.

The receptor's source is a woman aged 18 to 75 in good health. Source material: blood T cells: a sorted CD56 or NKG2C T cell subset, CD4+ or CD8+ T cells, or bulk PBMC T cells (not recorded which). The V gene is TRBV7-2, the J gene TRBJ1-3. The CDR3 spells CASSRREGGNTIYF. Complete variable domain (other parts from reference TRBV7-2 and TRBJ1-3): GAGVSQSPSNKVTEKGKDVELRCDPISGHTALYWYRQSLGQGLEFLIYFQGNSAPDKSGLPSDRFSAERTGGSVSTLTIQRTQQEDSAVYLCASSRREGGNTIYFGEGSWLTVV.